This T cell receptor beta chain was observed in a study of CD8 T cells in Susac syndrome. Random hexamers served to reverse transcribe about 0.5 to 1 ug RNA. Each CDR3 protein is one row after TCRdb ran MiXCR on the immunoSEQ multiplex PCR reads. The sample lists about 440,000 distinct CDR3 sequences, approximately 85% seen once, with about 0.12% in the top ten. The CDR3 contains 15 residues. Trimming shortened V by 4 bases and J by 2 bases, and 12 bases separated the two germline ends. Germline CDR1 and CDR2: LGHDT and YNNKEL (reference sequence). Sequenced input: CD8+ T cells from PBMCs. This chain links TRBV3-1 with TRBJ2-1; no clear D. The clonotype comes from a human donor with multiple sclerosis. The CDR3, as DNA: TGTGCCAGCAGCCCCTTCCAAGCCCCCTACAATGAGCAGTTCTTC. Translation: CASSPFQAPYNEQFF.